The T cell receptor (beta chain) under discussion was sequenced for a study of radiation and T cells in renal cell carcinoma. Libraries were prepared by immunoSEQ multiplex PCR; TCRdb keeps only in-frame clonotypes and omits some of them. The table shows 40,000 to 50,000 clones, with about 84% occurring only once. The CDR3 is 14 amino acids. Germline V lookup: CDR1 SGHTA, CDR2 FQGNSA. Trimming left V 6 bases short and J 3 bases short, with 15 bases between. Described time point: blood 4 weeks post-SBRT, at nephrectomy. The sample's treatment: 15 Gy SBRT to primary tumor, nephrectomy 4 weeks later. Clear cell pathology was present in this patient's renal cell carcinoma.

This rearrangement joins TRBV7-2 to TRBJ2-7, with D perhaps TRBD2 (7 bases). The sequences come from blood, collected from a patient whose treatment included radiotherapy and nephrectomy. This clonotype originated in a woman in her 70s with renal cell carcinoma. This CDR3 reads CASSLQGGDYEQYF. For the CDR3, the DNA is TGTGCCAGCAGTTTACAGGGAGGGGACTACGAGCAGTACTTC.